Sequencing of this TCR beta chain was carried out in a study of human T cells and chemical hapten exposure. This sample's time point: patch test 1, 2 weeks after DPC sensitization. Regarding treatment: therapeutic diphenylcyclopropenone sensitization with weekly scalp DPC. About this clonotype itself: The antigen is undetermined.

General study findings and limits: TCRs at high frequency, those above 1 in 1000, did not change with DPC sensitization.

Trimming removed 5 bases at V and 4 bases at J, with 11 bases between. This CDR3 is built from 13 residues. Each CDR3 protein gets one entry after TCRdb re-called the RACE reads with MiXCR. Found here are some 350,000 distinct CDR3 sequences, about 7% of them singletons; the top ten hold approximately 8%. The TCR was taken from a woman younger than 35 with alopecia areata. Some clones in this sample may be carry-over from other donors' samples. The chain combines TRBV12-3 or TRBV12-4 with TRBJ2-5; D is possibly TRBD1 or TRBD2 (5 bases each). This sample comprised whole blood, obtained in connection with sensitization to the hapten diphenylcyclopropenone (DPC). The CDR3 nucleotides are TGTGCCAGCAGTGCCGGGACCCGAGAGACCCAGTACTTC. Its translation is CASSAGTRETQYF.